Described below is a single TCR beta chain sequence and its context. Its cognate antigen has yet to be identified. Per-base qualities were not stored, and no clone one base away is much larger. Library preparation employed the immunoSEQ multiplex PCR assay. From the authors' description of their analysis: A statistical classification framework was built to diagnose cytomegalovirus status from the catalog of TCR beta chain sequences. TCRdb carries this immuneACCESS record with in-frame sequences only. Its versions omit some clonotypes, under half of them owing to an unresolved V gene in the studies checked, with the rest unexplained. Clonal size and the V and J genes are those of that table, whereas D and trimming came from the DNA. Present in this sample are more than 100,000 clones, 88% of which were seen just once. About 6.9% of the sample belongs to the ten largest clones. These data originate in a study of cytomegalovirus exposure and HLA in healthy donors (dated by TCRdb to between 2016 and 2019). Study-wide context: A later analysis indicated that the 130 or so validation repertoires were generated on the platform also employed for the roughly 730 repertoires of the first cohort. The study combined high-throughput TCR immunosequencing, statistical association of individual TCRs with disease status, and machine learning to predict cytomegalovirus infection status. A separate validation cohort of roughly 130 different subjects was used in addition to the approximately 700-subject first cohort. The study was designed to test whether signatures of past pathogen exposure could be identified by cataloging public T cell receptors.

Separate from the approximately 670-subject first cohort, the validation cohort of 120 subjects was the group to which the donors belonged. Study-level results and caveats: While some public TCRs were present in many individuals, most TCR sequences turned up only very rarely across donors. In both the original and validation cohorts, the classifier was reported to diagnose cytomegalovirus status with high specificity and sensitivity. A total of 164 TCR beta chains were listed by the study as associated with cytomegalovirus. A few of the identified cytomegalovirus-associated TCR beta chains were confirmed in vitro to be specific for cytomegalovirus antigens. A later analysis lacked HLA typing for the validation cohort, so it scored co-occurrence in that cohort across all 130 or so repertoires. Of the cluster scores, approximately 95% were above 0 in a later analysis, which found that TCRs clustered in the first cohort also tended to co-occur in the 130 or so validation repertoires. According to the authors, the approach could potentially be generalized to other disease states and immunological phenotypes.

V is cut back by 5 bases and J by 3 bases, with 6 bases in the junction unmatched. There are 16 amino acids in the CDR3, from cysteine to phenylalanine inclusive. The CDR3 DNA has 48 bases and is translated from base 1. From the germline V gene (reference sequence), CDR1 is LNHDA and CDR2 is SQIVND. Material for sequencing was PBMCs. The sequence derives from a woman aged 18 to 35 in good health and CMV-seropositive. This chain joins TRBV19 to TRBJ2-2; the junction holds 10 bases that match TRBD1. The CDR3 reads CASSGRDRGYTGELFF. The bases read TGTGCCAGTAGTGGCCGGGACAGGGGATACACCGGGGAGCTGTTTTTT.